Sequencing of this T cell receptor beta chain was carried out in a study of cytomegalovirus exposure and HLA in healthy donors. Study conclusions and caveats: Accounts indicate the classifier identified cytomegalovirus status with strong specificity and sensitivity.

As regards this clone: What it recognizes is unknown.

The germline CDR1 and CDR2 sequences are LNHDA and SQIVND (reference sequence). V was trimmed by 1 base and J by 7 bases, leaving 7 bases between them. The CDR3 has 12 amino acids. 13 Jbeta primers and 60 Vbeta primers were used for the PCR. The assay was immunoSEQ multiplex PCR, and TCRdb's table has in-frame clones only and misses some. The table lists about 81,000 clones, around four fifths of them singletons. This TCR came from a man between 50 and 59 years old in good health and CMV-seropositive. Sequencing was carried out using PBMCs. The gene calls are TRBV19 and TRBJ1-1, with D unclear. CDR3 sequence: CASSIGEGEAFF. The CDR3 DNA reads TGTGCCAGTAGTATAGGAGAGGGTGAAGCTTTCTTT.